Sequencing of this T cell receptor (beta chain) was carried out in a study of naive and memory T cell subsets. Separate alpha and beta amplification began at the second PCR step. Cells stained for CD3, CD4, CD8, CD45RA and CD27 were sorted into four subsets. In its sample, this clonotype was seen a few times. Both TRBC1 and TRBC2 were covered by a beta constant-region primer of two equimolar oligonucleotides. TCRdb fed the UMI-ligation and nested PCR reads into MiXCR, producing one record per CDR3 protein. The table lists about 85,000 distinct CDR3 sequences, around 12% of them singletons, with over 0.75% in the top ten. The source of this sequence is a human donor in good health. Sample: central memory CD4+ T cells from blood.

CDR3 nucleotide sequence: TGCGCCAGCAGCCAAGGTCGGGCAACGAACACCGGGGAGCTGTTTTTT. This translates into CASSQGRATNTGELFF. This chain joins TRBV4-1 and TRBJ2-2, with D unclear. The CDR3 contains 16 residues. The ends were cut back, 1 base at V and 0 bases at J, with 9 bases in the middle. From germline, CDR1 is MGHRA and CDR2 YSYEKL.